Here is one T cell receptor beta chain with its context. This clonotype was picked up many times. Its antigen remains undetermined. No base quality information exists; no much larger clone differs at one position. cDNA was synthesized by template-switch 5'RACE using a primer carrying a 10-nucleotide random unique molecular identifier by which each TCR transcript was tagged. Every sequencing run yielded over 180 million TCR-beta sequences covering 15-18 subjects. Total RNA was extracted with the RNeasy kit. Using the KAPA Real-time Library Amplification kit, TCR-beta VDJ regions were amplified with primers for the TCR constant region and the 5'RACE anchor. A first PCR added sample indexes and Illumina adaptors, after which a second PCR increased the library yield. After Ampure bead purification, the TCR product of roughly 650 bp was size-selected on a 2% E-gel SizeSelection system. Before pooling, library quality was checked on a Bioanalyzer, concentration was measured with Qubit, and libraries were quantified with the Kapa Library Quantification kit. An Illumina HiSeq 2500 sequenced the libraries paired-end 2 x 150 bp. To increase sequence diversity, roughly 24-31% phiX was spiked into each library pool. Regarding the original processing steps: Quality-filtered reads were processed with the UMI-based MiGEC pipeline, which removed over 75% of raw TCR sequences during error correction. VDJ genes were aligned to IMGT germline references, and each clonotype was defined by a unique CDR3 amino acid sequence together with V-J genes. VDJtools evaluated clonal expansion, Shannon diversity and CDR3 relatedness (CalcPairwiseDistances, ClusterSamples); CLCbio workbench built phylogenetic trees. A clone was classed as expanded if it had 8 or more unique UMIs, a cutoff based on coefficient-of-variation modelling across technical triplicates. Using fastp at Q25 and MiXCR, TCRdb reprocessed the public reads and kept productive beta chains. Rows matching on CDR3 protein sequence are summarized as one entry with the most common DNA and genes. These V and J calls rely on TCRdb rather than the paper's analysis. Within this sample are some 37,000 distinct CDR3 sequences, with more than 4.5% of them counted one time only. Approximately 8.7% of the sample is in the top ten clones.

Healthy controls were blood bank volunteers in Maryland, USA. TCR libraries for sorted subsets were made from approximately 960,000 sorted CD4+ or CD8+ T cells. Peripheral blood was subjected to Ficoll-Hypaque density gradient centrifugation to isolate PBMCs, which were then cryopreserved in liquid nitrogen. The study also sequenced paired sorted CD4+ and CD8+ subsets from healthy controls, HAM/TSP patients and MS patients. This entry belongs to a study of neurological immune-mediated disorders (dated by TCRdb to about 2019). Background on the whole study: Peripheral blood TCR-beta repertoires from patients with HTLV-I-associated myelopathy (HAM/TSP), patients with multiple sclerosis, and healthy controls were compared in the study using UMI-based sequencing. The cohort comprised 68 subjects: around 15 HAM/TSP patients, some 34 multiple sclerosis patients and around 20 healthy controls. The roughly 110 TCR-beta libraries covered PBMC samples along with longitudinal samples, technical triplicates, and paired sorted CD4+ and CD8+ T-cell subsets. General findings and caveats noted by the study authors: TCR clonal expansion was greatest in HAM/TSP patients and smallest in MS patients, who ranked below even healthy controls. No identical CDR3 amino acid sequences were shared among expanded clones across subjects, suggesting private TCR-beta repertoires in all groups.

Sequenced input: CD4+ T cells from blood. The sequence was obtained from a man aged 18-30 years in good health.

In nucleotides, the sequence is TGTGCCAGCCGCGACAGGGGGCTAATGGGGCAGTACTTC. It encodes CASRDRGLMGQYF. The chain is encoded by TRBV2 joined to TRBJ2-7, with 10 bases in between that match TRBD1. There are 13 amino acids in the CDR3, from cysteine to phenylalanine inclusive. Only CDR3 DNA remains: 39 bases, in frame from the first base. CDR1 and CDR2 are drawn from the germline V gene: SNHLY, FYNNEI. V and J are trimmed by 8 bases and 9 bases, and the gene matches miss 10 bases of the junction. The full variable domain, with segments outside the CDR3 supplied by the reference TRBV2 and TRBJ2-7 proteins, appears as EPEVTQTPSHQVTQMGQEVILRCVPISNHLYFYWYRQILGQKVEFLVSFYNNEISEKSEIFDDQFSVERPDGSNFTLKIRSTKLEDSAMYFCASRDRGLMGQYFGPGTRLTVT.